This paragraph covers one T cell receptor beta chain sequence. V trimming: 3 bases; J trimming: 5 bases; junction bases outside the gene matches: 4. CDR3 length equals 16 residues. The germline V gene encodes CDR1 LNHDA and CDR2 SQIVND (reference sequence). This record comes from a study of blood T cell repertoires in COVID-19. The wider study: From the United States, Italy and Spain came samples of acute and convalescent COVID-19. In each case, the material was cDNA or gDNA derived from T cells, B-cell-depleted T cells, or PBMCs.

Authors' processing steps: Counts of nucleated cells, estimated from reference gene primer amplification, were obtained. Assay used: immunoSEQ multiplex PCR; TCRdb lists only in-frame clones, some missing. For V, J and clone size, that table is used; D and trimming come from the DNA. Of about 270,000 clones listed, 80% to 85% are singletons. V gene TRBV19 combines with J gene TRBJ2-3; 14 bases fit TRBD2. The sequence derives from a woman aged 60-70 years with active or convalescent COVID-19. Sequenced: peripheral blood. The CDR3 DNA reads as TGTGCCAGTAGTATTGGACTAGCGGGGGGAGGAGATACGCAGTATTTT. This sequence encodes CASSIGLAGGGDTQYF.